This is a list of T cell receptor beta chains from one sample in a study of blood T cell repertoires in COVID-19. Some clones are missing from TCRdb's copy, which holds only in-frame ones; the method was immunoSEQ multiplex PCR. The data contain 250,000 to 400,000 clones, about nine tenths of them singletons. The sequenced sample consisted of PBMCs or T cells enriched from blood (not recorded which). All receptors derive from a man aged 60-69 years who had recovered from COVID-19. The CDR3 runs from the conserved cysteine through the conserved F or W. The D gene is left open where the match is weak. Only some rows state a clone size, as once, few, many or a class for expanded clones.

J gene | clone size | D gene | V gene | CDR3 DNA | CDR3 protein
TRBJ2-1 | . | TRBD2 | TRBV28 | TGTGCCAGCAGGATACCGGGACTAGCTTTAAATGAGCAGTTCTTC | CASRIPGLALNEQFF
TRBJ2-1 | . | TRBD2 | TRBV7-3 | TGTGCCAGCAGCCTAGGACTAGCGGGAGCCGGTCGGCAGTTCTTC | CASSLGLAGAGRQFF
TRBJ2-3 | . | TRBD2 | TRBV5-1 | TGCGCCAGCAGCTTAGGTAGTGGGACTAGCGGAGTACTTGTCACAGATACGCAGTATTTT | CASSLGSGTSGVLVTDTQYF
TRBJ2-3 | once | TRBD1 | TRBV18 | TGTGCCAGCTCACCACCAGGACAGGGGTCAGATACGCAGTATTTT | CASSPPGQGSDTQYF
TRBJ2-1 | . | . | TRBV7-2 | TGTGCCAGCACCCCACTTCGAGACAATGAGCAGTTCTTC | CASTPLRDNEQFF
TRBJ2-5 | once | TRBD2 | TRBV7-3 | TGTGCCAGCAGCCTTAGCGGGAGGATTGGGGAGACCCAGTACTTC | CASSLSGRIGETQYF
TRBJ2-4 | . | TRBD2 | TRBV7-2 | TGTGCCAGCAGCCCGACTAGCGGGCCCTCTAACATTCAGTACTTC | CASSPTSGPSNIQYF
TRBJ1-1 | . | . | TRBV7-9 | TGTGCCAGCAGCTTAGGGTCAGGGGCGTCAATGAACACTGAAGCTTTCTTT | CASSLGSGASMNTEAFF
TRBJ1-1 | few | . | TRBV7-9 | TGTGCCAGCAGCTTACAGGGGACCACTGAAGCTTTCTTT | CASSLQGTTEAFF
TRBJ1-3 | . | . | TRBV5-1 | TGCGCCAGCAGCTTGGGACAGAAAATCTCTGGAAACACCATATATTTT | CASSLGQKISGNTIYF
TRBJ1-2 | . | . | TRBV9 | TGTGCCAGCAGCCCGTCGACAGAGACTAACTATGGCTACACCTTC | CASSPSTETNYGYTF
TRBJ1-1 | few | . | TRBV5-1 | TGCGCCAGCAGCCTATCCACAGGGGAAGCTTTCTTT | CASSLSTGEAFF
TRBJ2-7 | . | TRBD2 | TRBV27 | TGTGCCAGCAGCCCCCTTGGGGGACTAGCGCTCCTGGAGCAGTACTTC | CASSPLGGLALLEQYF
TRBJ1-1 | . | . | TRBV19 | TGTGCCAGTAACAGGGCTCCTGAAGCTTTCTTT | CASNRAPEAFF
TRBJ2-1 | once | . | TRBV29-1 | TGCAGCGCCCCCTCGGGGAGCAACTCCTACAATGAGCAGTTCTTC | CSAPSGSNSYNEQFF
TRBJ2-7 | . | TRBD2 | TRBV13 | TGTGCCAGCAGCTTAACTAGCGGCTCCTACGAGCAGTACTTC | CASSLTSGSYEQYF
TRBJ2-5 | . | TRBD2 | TRBV7-2 | TGTGCCAGCAGCTTGGGACTAGCGGGAGTGGAGACCCAGTACTTC | CASSLGLAGVETQYF